These 26 T cell receptor beta chains were all obtained from the same sample, sequenced in a study of control samples from healthy donors and cancer patients. Using immunoSEQ multiplex PCR, the repertoire was profiled, and TCRdb retains in-frame clones only, with some absent. Of 130,000 or so clones in the sample, nearly 90% were seen once. The sequenced material came from PBMCs. The receptors shown here come from a man aged 45-65 years with head and neck cancer.

The gene calls are TRBV19 and TRBJ1-1; D perhaps matches TRBD1 (5 bases). V was cut by 6 bases and J by 1 base, with 12 bases left in between. The CDR3 is made up of 14 amino acids. Per germline, CDR1 LNHDA and CDR2 SQIVND (reference sequence). The CDR3 sequence: CASRRQQPNTEAFF. The CDR3 region has the DNA TGTGCCAGTAGGAGACAGCAACCGAACACTGAAGCTTTCTTT.

The chain couples TRBV11-2 to TRBJ1-1, with D hard to call. The CDR3 is made up of 12 amino acids. CDR1 and CDR2 from the germline V gene are SGHAT and FQNNGV. V shed 5 bases and J shed 8 bases, with 12 bases lying between them. CDR3 loop: CASSHPGAEAFF. The CDR3, as DNA: TGTGCCAGCAGCCACCCGGGAGCAGAAGCTTTCTTT.

The chain joins TRBV7-2 to TRBJ2-1; TRBD2 agrees at 15 bases. Trimming at V came to 5 bases and at J to 8 bases, leaving 4 bases not matched to a gene. The CDR3 runs to 15 residues. Germline CDR1 is SGHTA and CDR2 is FQGNSA. CDR3 sequence reads: CASSGGLAGGHEQFF. The CDR3 coding sequence is TGTGCCAGCAGCGGCGGACTAGCGGGGGGGCATGAGCAGTTCTTC.

V usage is TRBV5-6 and J usage is TRBJ2-7; D perhaps matches TRBD1 (7 bases). V was pared by 6 bases and J by 7 bases, with 11 bases between. Looked up from germline, CDR1 is SGHDT and CDR2 is YYEEEE. The length of the CDR3 is 11 residues. Here the CDR3 reads CASTQGGEQYF. Written as DNA, the CDR3 is TGTGCCAGCACCCAGGGGGGAGAGCAGTACTTC.

The chain uses TRBV19 and TRBJ2-7, with D perhaps matching TRBD2 (5 bases). Germline V gene data show CDR1 as LNHDA and CDR2 as SQIVND (reference sequence). This CDR3 spans 13 amino acids. V was cut by 3 bases and J by 7 bases, with 13 bases left in between. CDR3 sequence (DNA): TGTGCCAGTAGTATTTTATTTTCGGGAGAGCAGTACTTC. The encoded protein is CASSILFSGEQYF.

The J gene is TRBJ1-4, the V gene TRBV5-8, with D possibly being TRBD1 (5 bases). Germline values: CDR1 SGHTS, CDR2 YDEGEE. The CDR3 covers 17 residues. V shed 0 bases and J shed 0 bases, with 12 bases lying between them. The CDR3 DNA sequence: TGTGCCAGCAGCTTGGACCAGGGATCAACAACTAATGAAAAACTGTTTTTT. It translates to CASSLDQGSTTNEKLFF.

In this sample, this clone turned up a few times. The V gene is TRBV5-4, the J gene TRBJ2-7; D unresolved. V was pared by 3 bases and J by 0 bases, with 4 bases between. Germline values: CDR1 SGHNT, CDR2 YYREEE (reference sequence). CDR3 length: 12 residues. The CDR3 nucleotides read TGTGCCAGCAGCTCTAGCTCCTACGAGCAGTACTTC. It is translated as CASSSSSYEQYF.

The chain uses TRBV9 and TRBJ2-3; D not resolved. The CDR3 covers 14 residues. Trimming left V 3 bases short and J 2 bases short, with 10 bases between. The germline CDR1 and CDR2 sequences are SGDLS and YYNGEE. CDR3 in DNA: TGTGCCAGCAGCGCCCGACTCTCCACAGATACGCAGTATTTT. Translation gives CASSARLSTDTQYF.

The chain is built from TRBV5-1 and TRBJ2-7; D is perhaps TRBD2 (6 bases). Germline assignment: CDR1 SGHRS and CDR2 YFSETQ. The CDR3 runs 16 residues. V was shortened by 0 bases and J by 4 bases, with 17 bases between the two germline ends. This chain's CDR3 is CASSLAAGTAPYEQYF. The CDR3 DNA sequence: TGCGCCAGCAGCTTGGCCGCGGGAACAGCCCCATACGAGCAGTACTTC.

In its sample, this clone was seen once. The CDR3 coding sequence is TGTGCCAGCAGCGCCCCCGGGGAGGGAGTGGCATACAATGAGCAGTTCTTC. Translated: CASSAPGEGVAYNEQFF. This chain joins TRBV28 and TRBJ2-1; 7 bases align to TRBD2. The trim removed 6 bases at V and 4 bases at J, leaving 15 bases unmatched. The germline CDR1 and CDR2 sequences are MDHEN and SYDVKM. The CDR3 covers 17 residues. The full variable domain, in which reference TRBV28 and TRBJ2-1 provide the parts outside the CDR3, is DVKVTQSSRYLVKRTGEKVFLECVQDMDHENMFWYRQDPGLGLRLIYFSYDVKMKEKGDIPEGYSVSREKKERFSLILESASTNQTSMYLCASSAPGEGVAYNEQFFGPGTRLTVL.

This chain's CDR3 is CASCSLAGGPYEQYF. CDR3 nucleotide sequence: TGTGCCAGCTGCTCCCTAGCGGGGGGGCCTTACGAGCAGTACTTC. The J gene is TRBJ2-7, the V gene TRBV2; 12 nucleotides align to TRBD2. Trimming cost V 8 bases and J 4 bases; bases outside gene matches: 9. Looked up from germline, CDR1 is SNHLY and CDR2 is FYNNEI. The CDR3 runs 15 residues.

V is TRBV7-2 and J is TRBJ1-5; D ambiguous. Germline V gives CDR1 SGHTA, CDR2 FQGNSA. Trimming took 6 bases from V and 7 from J, leaving 13 bases between them. The CDR3 totals 13 residues. The CDR3 sequence is CASSYRREQPQHF. DNA for the CDR3: TGTGCCAGCAGTTATCGGAGGGAACAGCCCCAGCATTTT.

V is TRBV2 and J is TRBJ1-4, with D tentatively TRBD1 (6 bases). V gave up 8 bases and J gave up 0 bases, with 19 bases separating them. The germline gives CDR1 SNHLY, CDR2 FYNNEI. CDR3 size: 17 residues. The DNA for the CDR3 is TGTGCCAGCTCCGGGGACACCTCCATGCCAACTAATGAAAAACTGTTTTTT. This encodes CASSGDTSMPTNEKLFF.

The chain combines TRBV3-1 (or the pseudogene TRBV3-2) with TRBJ2-1, with D possibly matching TRBD1 (6 bases). The V gene's germline CDR1 is LGHDT and CDR2 YNNKEL (reference sequence). CDR3 size: 13 residues. Trimming took 8 bases from V and 9 from J, leaving 17 bases between them. In DNA form, the CDR3 reads TGTGCCAGCTCAGACCAGGGGAATGTTGAGCAGTTCTTC. Residues: CASSDQGNVEQFF.

This sequence joins TRBV5-4 and TRBJ1-2; 7 bases align to TRBD1. The CDR3 consists of 16 residues. The V gene's germline CDR1 is SGHNT and CDR2 YYREEE (reference sequence). Trimming took 4 bases from V and 2 from J; bases not matched to a gene: 11. The CDR3 protein is CASSRGMDRLNYGYTF. CDR3 nucleotides: TGTGCCAGCAGCCGAGGAATGGACAGGCTAAACTATGGCTACACCTTC.

The V call is TRBV28, the J call TRBJ2-3; 9 nucleotides match TRBD2. This CDR3 contains 16 residues. The germline gives CDR1 MDHEN, CDR2 SYDVKM. V was clipped by 6 bases and J by 3 bases; unmatched bases: 10. The CDR3 region is CASRSRGGAGTDTQYF. The CDR3 DNA is TGTGCCAGCAGGTCTCGCGGGGGGGCCGGGACAGATACGCAGTATTTT.

This clone was counted a few times. V gene TRBV2 combines with J gene TRBJ2-2; D remains unclear. The V end was cut by 2 bases, the J end by 0 bases, with 10 bases between. The CDR3 is made up of 16 amino acids. Germline CDR1 and CDR2: SNHLY and FYNNEI. As DNA, the CDR3 is TGTGCCAGCAGTGAAATGGGGAATCCGAACACCGGGGAGCTGTTTTTT. Translating gives CASSEMGNPNTGELFF. Full variable domain (rest looked up from reference TRBV2 and TRBJ2-2): EPEVTQTPSHQVTQMGQEVILRCVPISNHLYFYWYRQILGQKVEFLVSFYNNEISEKSEIFDDQFSVERPDGSNFTLKIRSTKLEDSAMYFCASSEMGNPNTGELFFGEGSRLTVL.

The chain combines TRBV19 with TRBJ2-5; unclear D gene. The germline V gene encodes CDR1 LNHDA and CDR2 SQIVND (reference sequence). Trimming pared 4 bases from V and 5 bases from J, leaving 14 bases between. The CDR3 covers 14 residues. CDR3: CASSKGMGRETQYF. The DNA for the CDR3 is TGTGCCAGTAGTAAAGGGATGGGTAGGGAGACCCAGTACTTC.

J is TRBJ2-7 and V is TRBV7-9, with unresolved D. Germline CDR1 is SEHNR and CDR2 is FQNEAQ (reference sequence). Between the trimmed V and J ends, which lost 4 bases and 3 bases, there was a span of 16 bases. The CDR3 consists of 15 residues. CDR3 sequence (DNA): TGTGCCAGCAGCTCCCCGGTCGGGCAGGACTACGAGCAGTACTTC. This encodes CASSSPVGQDYEQYF.

CDR3 residues: CASSPSGETQYF. The CDR3 DNA follows: TGTGCCAGCAGCCCGAGCGGGGAGACCCAGTACTTC. The V gene is TRBV11-2, the J gene TRBJ2-5; possibly TRBD2 for D (6 bases). The CDR3 consists of 12 residues. Trimming left V 5 bases short and J 5 bases short, with 9 bases between. The germline gives CDR1 SGHAT, CDR2 FQNNGV.

The V call is TRBV28, the J call TRBJ1-5; 11 bases fit TRBD1. Trimming took 5 bases from V and 5 from J; bases not matched to a gene: 8. The CDR3 contains 16 residues. The V gene's germline CDR1 is MDHEN and CDR2 SYDVKM. The CDR3 nucleotides are TGTGCCAGCAGTCCCGGGGACAGGGGGAATCATCAGCCCCAGCATTTT. Translating gives CASSPGDRGNHQPQHF.

This clone showed up just once. The chain links TRBV27 to TRBJ2-1; no clear D gene. This CDR3 has 13 residues. The germline V gene has CDR1 MNHEY and CDR2 SMNVEV (reference sequence). V was trimmed by 4 bases and J by 0 bases, leaving 4 bases between them. In DNA form, the CDR3 reads TGTGCCAGCAGTTACAACTCCTACAATGAGCAGTTCTTC. This translates into CASSYNSYNEQFF.

The genes are TRBV15 and TRBJ2-3; 7 bases line up with TRBD1. J lost 4 bases, V lost 6 bases, and 4 bases had no gene match. In germline, CDR1 is LNHNV, CDR2 YYDKDF (reference sequence). The CDR3 extends over 13 amino acids. In DNA form, the CDR3 reads TGTGCCACCAGTCGACAGGGAGCAGATACGCAGTATTTT. It encodes CATSRQGADTQYF.

The chain combines TRBV11-1 with TRBJ2-7; perhaps TRBD1 as D (5 bases). The germline V and J ends were trimmed by 5 bases and 1 base, with 15 bases remaining between them. The CDR3 has 15 residues. Germline loops: CDR1 SGHAT, CDR2 FQDESV (reference sequence). The CDR3 nucleotides are TGTGCCAGCAGCGGACCCACAGGCAGTTCCTACGAGCAGTACTTC. It yields the protein CASSGPTGSSYEQYF. Using reference TRBV11-1 and TRBJ2-7 for the parts outside the CDR3, the full variable domain is EAEVAQSPRYKITEKSQAVAFWCDPISGHATLYWYRQILGQGPELLVQFQDESVVDDSQLPKDRFSAERLKGVDSTLKIQPAELGDSAMYLCASSGPTGSSYEQYFGPGTRLTVT.

The chain employs TRBV7-9 and TRBJ2-7; TRBD1 agrees at 10 bases. The germline V gene has CDR1 SEHNR and CDR2 FQNEAQ (reference sequence). CDR3 size: 14 residues. V lost 3 bases, J lost 3 bases, and 2 bases stayed unmatched. This CDR3 is CASSLGQGIYEQYF. The DNA of the CDR3 is TGTGCCAGCAGCTTGGGACAGGGGATCTACGAGCAGTACTTC.

This clone occurred once. This rearrangement joins TRBV4-1 to TRBJ2-7; 8 positions agree with TRBD1. The V segment lost 2 bases and the J segment 3 bases; nucleotides outside the gene matches: 6. The CDR3 totals 15 residues. CDR1 MGHRA and CDR2 YSYEKL come from the germline V gene. CDR3 DNA sequence: TGCGCCAGCAGCCAACTACAGGGGGATTACTACGAGCAGTACTTC. Residues: CASSQLQGDYYEQYF.